This T cell receptor (beta chain) appears in the sequencing data of a study of OX40 agonist ivuxolimab in advanced cancers. Sample share makes this clone medium-sized. Germline lookup yields CDR1 SGDLS and CDR2 YYNGEE. This CDR3 has 13 residues. V lost 4 bases and J lost 8; bases outside the gene matches: 8. The data were produced by immunoSEQ multiplex PCR, yet TCRdb's version contains in-frame clones alone and is incomplete. Here the sample spans 26,000 or so clones, roughly 86% being singletons. The specimen was CD4+ or CD8+ T cells sorted from blood, collected in a trial of the OX40 agonist ivuxolimab. The chain has TRBV9 and TRBJ1-2, with 7 bases that match TRBD1. The TCR was taken from an adult with an advanced solid tumor such as melanoma, head and neck, liver or kidney cancer. The CDR3 here is CASSPTGAEGYTF. The CDR3 coding sequence is TGTGCCAGCAGCCCAACAGGGGCTGAAGGCTACACCTTC.